Below, 19 T cell receptor beta chains from the same sample are listed, as sequenced in a study of T cells in Graves' hyperthyroidism and ophthalmopathy. Amplified TCR beta CDR3 regions came from RNA transcripts. TCR CDR3 underwent first-round RT-PCR with the HTBI primer set. TCRdb used MiXCR to reprocess the multiplex PCR reads, holding one entry per CDR3 protein. Counted here are approximately 330,000 distinct CDR3 sequences, roughly 23% occurring once; the ten biggest clones make up roughly 52%. The specimen was blood. Every receptor here comes from a woman aged 45-65 years with Graves' hyperthyroidism.

This clonotype came up a few times. The V and J genes are TRBV4-1 and TRBJ2-3; 8 bases match TRBD2. The ends lost 4 bases at V and 3 bases at J; junction bases unmatched: 6. The CDR3 extends over 15 amino acids. Germline V CDR1 and CDR2: MGHRA, YSYEKL. CDR3 coding DNA: TGCGCCAGCAGCCTCCAAGCGGGGGAGACAGATACGCAGTATTTT. Protein: CASSLQAGETDTQYF.

In this sample, this clonotype turned up many times. The rearrangement joins TRBV12-3 or TRBV12-4 to TRBJ1-2; D ambiguous. The CDR3 sequence is 13 residues long. Trimming removed 1 base from V and 8 bases from J, with 11 bases in between. The CDR3 sequence: CASSLDLTDGYTF. As DNA, the CDR3 is TGTGCCAGCAGTTTAGATCTTACAGACGGCTACACCTTC.

This clonotype showed up many times. The chain combines TRBV10-3 with TRBJ2-7; D uncertain. The germline gives CDR1 ENHRY, CDR2 SYGVKD. The length of the CDR3 is 14 residues. Trimming left V 6 bases short and J 0 bases short, with 12 bases between. The CDR3 sequence is CAISIGRVSYEQYF. CDR3 DNA sequence: TGTGCCATCAGCATAGGTAGGGTCTCCTACGAGCAGTACTTC.

J is TRBJ2-7 and V is TRBV19, with 9 bases fitting TRBD1. This CDR3 spans 14 amino acids. CDR1 and CDR2 (germline): LNHDA, SQIVND (reference sequence). Trimming took 5 bases from V and 2 from J; bases not matched to a gene: 4. CDR3: CASSRTGAPYEQYF. As DNA, the CDR3 is TGTGCCAGTAGTCGGACAGGGGCCCCCTACGAGCAGTACTTC.

This clonotype was seen ten or more times. V usage is TRBV11-2 and J usage is TRBJ2-1; D is possibly TRBD1 (5 bases). With 1 base removed from V and 3 bases from J, the gap between germline ends came to 7 bases. From germline, CDR1 is SGHAT and CDR2 FQNNGV. The CDR3 consists of 14 residues. CDR3 amino acids: CASSLADIYNEQFF. In DNA, the CDR3 is TGTGCCAGCAGCTTAGCGGACATCTACAATGAGCAGTTCTTC.

In this sample, this clonotype turned up many times. This rearrangement joins TRBV3-1 to TRBJ1-1; the D is unclear. The CDR3 runs to 14 residues. Trimming removed 3 bases at V and 1 base at J, with 9 bases between. Germline loops: CDR1 LGHDT, CDR2 YNNKEL (reference sequence). This CDR3 reads CASSQLHTNTEAFF. The DNA for the CDR3 is TGTGCCAGCAGCCAGTTACACACGAACACTGAAGCTTTCTTT.

This clonotype has ten or more counts. The CDR3 loop reads CAWRDWGYGYTF. The CDR3, as DNA: TGTGCCTGGAGAGACTGGGGCTATGGCTACACCTTC. V gene TRBV30 combines with J gene TRBJ1-2; D unresolved. The CDR3 is 12 amino acids. With 3 bases removed from V and 4 bases from J, the gap between germline ends came to 9 bases. Germline V gene lookup returns CDR1 GTSNPN and CDR2 SVGIG (reference sequence). The full variable domain, rest sourced from reference TRBV30 and TRBJ1-2, is SQTIHQWPATLVQPVGSPLSLECTVEGTSNPNLYWYRQAAGRGLQLLFYSVGIGQISSEVPQNLSASRPQDRQFILSSKKLLLSDSGFYLCAWRDWGYGYTFGSGTRLTVV.

V gene TRBV10-2 combines with J gene TRBJ2-1; TRBD2 aligns across 8 bases. Germline CDR1 is WSHSY and CDR2 is SAAADI. The CDR3 is made up of 14 amino acids. The V gene end was trimmed by 3 bases and the J gene end by 6 bases; junction bases not matched to a gene: 4. CDR3 coding DNA: TGCGCCAGCAGTGATGCGGGGGGAATCAATGAGCAGTTCTTC. The encoded protein is CASSDAGGINEQFF.

The chain combines TRBV18 with TRBJ2-7, with 14 bases fitting TRBD2. With 4 bases clipped from V and 2 bases from J, the junction kept 4 bases outside the gene matches. Germline V gene lookup returns CDR1 KGHSH and CDR2 LQKENI. CDR3 length equals 16 residues. CDR3 DNA sequence: TGTGCCAGCTCACGACTAGCGGGAGGGCCCCCCTACGAGCAGTACTTC. Amino acid sequence: CASSRLAGGPPYEQYF.

The gene calls are TRBV11-2 and TRBJ1-1; TRBD1 might be the D (5 bases). V was trimmed by 2 bases and J by 5 bases, leaving 27 bases between them. This CDR3 is 19 amino acids long. The germline V gene has CDR1 SGHAT and CDR2 FQNNGV. The CDR3 DNA follows: TGTGCCAGCAGCTTAACCACCGACCGCTTCACCGGGACGGAAACTGAAGCTTTCTTT. Translating it yields CASSLTTDRFTGTETEAFF. Complete variable domain (other parts from reference TRBV11-2 and TRBJ1-1): EAGVAQSPRYKIIEKRQSVAFWCNPISGHATLYWYQQILGQGPKLLIQFQNNGVVDDSQLPKDRFSAERLKGVDSTLKIQPAKLEDSAVYLCASSLTTDRFTGTETEAFFGQGTRLTVV.

This clonotype was detected a few times. One base away lies a much larger clone, so this may be a sequencing read error. Lacking the conserved final phenylalanine or tryptophan, this CDR3 likely reflects a read error. The chain has TRBV27 and TRBJ2-3; 8 bases map to TRBD1. CDR1 is MNHEY and CDR2 is SMNVEV in the germline V gene (reference sequence). The CDR3 covers 16 residues. V lost 4 bases and J lost 3; bases outside the gene matches: 9. CDR3 bases: TGTGCCAGCAGTTATACGGGACAGGCGGGGACAGATACGCAGTATCTT. It is translated as CASSYTGQAGTDTQYL.

This clonotype was counted at least ten times. V is TRBV12-3 or TRBV12-4 and J is TRBJ2-7; 9 bases map to TRBD1. Losses at the gene ends were 5 bases for V and 6 bases for J; bases not matched to a gene: 14. There are 16 residues in the CDR3. The chain's CDR3 is CASSPQLGTGFSEQYF. In DNA, the CDR3 is TGTGCCAGCAGTCCCCAGCTCGGGACAGGGTTTAGCGAGCAGTACTTC.

The sample holds a few counts of this clonotype. The chain joins TRBV6-4 to TRBJ1-5; D remains ambiguous. The CDR3 is 12 residues long. Per germline, CDR1 MRHNA and CDR2 SNTAGT. CDR3 sequence reads: CATGNINQPQHF. The CDR3 DNA reads as TGTGCTACCGGAAACATCAATCAGCCCCAGCATTTT.

The chain combines TRBV20-1 with TRBJ2-1; 7 nucleotides match TRBD2. Germline assignment: CDR1 DFQATT and CDR2 SNEGSKA (reference sequence). J lost 7 bases, V lost 6 bases, and 15 bases had no gene match. The CDR3 has 15 residues. CDR3 nucleotides: TGCAGTGCGACGAAACTAGCGACGAGCGGGAATGAGCAGTTCTTC. Its translation is CSATKLATSGNEQFF.

V usage is TRBV2 and J usage is TRBJ1-1; D is uncertain. The CDR3 consists of 13 residues. Looked up from germline, CDR1 is SNHLY and CDR2 is FYNNEI. The V end was cut by 6 bases, the J end by 1 base, with 9 bases between. The chain's CDR3 is CASRLPSNTEAFF. As DNA, the CDR3 is TGTGCCAGCAGGCTTCCTTCGAACACTGAAGCTTTCTTT.

Ten or more counts support this clonotype. The chain uses TRBV11-3 and TRBJ2-2; TRBD2 is a possible D gene (5 bases). This CDR3 has 16 residues. Looked up from germline, CDR1 is SGHNT and CDR2 is YENEEA. V was trimmed by 5 bases and J by 2 bases, leaving 15 bases between them. The CDR3: CASSPRRLLNTGELFF. The CDR3, as DNA: TGTGCCAGCAGCCCAAGGAGGTTACTCAACACCGGGGAGCTGTTTTTT.

The DNA for the CDR3 is TGTGCCAGCAGGGGACGGTACTCTGGGGCCAACGTCCTGACTTTC. Translation gives CASRGRYSGANVLTF. V is TRBV6-1 and J is TRBJ2-6; D might be TRBD1 or TRBD2, each matching 5 bases. This CDR3 has 15 amino acids. Germline CDR1 MNHNS, CDR2 SASEGT. V gave up 6 bases and J gave up 0 bases, with 9 bases separating them.

A few counts support this clonotype. The rearrangement links TRBV6-1 to TRBJ1-2; a weak D match, TRBD1 (5 bases). The CDR3 totals 12 residues. V lost 0 bases and J 7 bases, leaving 6 bases between the germline ends. Germline lookup yields CDR1 MNHNS and CDR2 SASEGT. This CDR3 is CASSEAGVGYTF. In DNA form, the CDR3 reads TGTGCCAGCAGTGAAGCGGGGGTTGGCTACACCTTC.

This clonotype occurred many times. In DNA, the CDR3 is TGTGCCAGCTCAAAGGACTCCTCTTATGGCTACACCTTC. Its protein product is CASSKDSSYGYTF. This chain connects TRBV18 to TRBJ1-2; D unclear. CDR1 and CDR2 (germline): KGHSH, LQKENI. The V end lost 5 bases, the J end lost 5 bases, and 12 bases lay between the germline ends. The CDR3 runs to 13 residues.